The 19 T cell receptor beta chains presented below share a single source sample, sequenced in a study of blood T cell repertoires in COVID-19. This table comes from immunoSEQ multiplex PCR, and its TCRdb copy is limited to in-frame clones, with some not included. The repertoire holds some 520,000 clones, roughly 89% seen once, with 0.75% to 0.9% in the top ten. The sample comprised peripheral blood. The receptors here all came from a man aged 18-30 years with COVID-19, enrolled during active disease.

CDR3 in DNA: TGCGCCAGCAGCCAACTAGGGACAGTCGGTGGCTACACCTTC. Its translation is CASSQLGTVGGYTF. V gene TRBV4-1 combines with J gene TRBJ1-2; 7 bases match TRBD1. Germline V gene sequence: CDR1 MGHRA, CDR2 YSYEKL. The CDR3 is made up of 14 amino acids. V was pared by 2 bases and J by 7 bases, with 7 bases of the junction left unmatched.

The chain is built from TRBV12-3 or TRBV12-4 and TRBJ2-1; TRBD1 agrees at 10 bases. V lost 9 bases to trimming and J lost 7 bases; unmatched junction nucleotides: 6. This CDR3 spans 13 amino acids. The CDR3 DNA reads TGTGCCAGTCGGGACAGGGGTGGTAATGAGCAGTTCTTC. Protein sequence: CASRDRGGNEQFF.

This clone was picked up a small number of times. The V call is TRBV7-3, the J call TRBJ2-1, with a weak D call TRBD2 (5 bases). Germline V gene lookup returns CDR1 SGHTA and CDR2 FQGTGA. This CDR3 has 15 residues. V lost 4 bases and J 4 bases, leaving 14 bases between the germline ends. DNA for the CDR3: TGTGCCAGCAGCTCGAGCGGAGCCTTATACAATGAGCAGTTCTTC. This encodes CASSSSGALYNEQFF.

The rearrangement joins TRBV6-5 to TRBJ1-2, with D unclear. Germline-derived CDR1 and CDR2 are MNHEY and SVGAGI. V was clipped by 0 bases and J by 2 bases, with 10 bases between them. The CDR3 is 15 residues long. The CDR3 loop is CASSYSKGRNYGYTF. CDR3 bases: TGTGCCAGCAGTTACTCGAAAGGCAGGAACTATGGCTACACCTTC.

This chain joins TRBV5-1 and TRBJ2-3, with 7 bases fitting TRBD2. The V gene's germline CDR1 is SGHRS and CDR2 YFSETQ. The CDR3 length is 16 residues. Trimming cost V 1 base and J 3 bases; bases outside gene matches: 8. CDR3 DNA: TGCGCCAGCAGCTTGCTGGGGGGGATGGAGACAGATACGCAGTATTTT. Its protein is CASSLLGGMETDTQYF.

This chain uses TRBV6-6 with TRBJ1-2; D ambiguous. Trimming took off 5 bases at V and 0 bases at J, with 19 bases between the two ends. Germline-derived CDR1 and CDR2 are MNHNY and SVGAGI (reference sequence). CDR3 size: 17 residues. The CDR3 bases are TGTGCCAGCAGTCTTAGCGACCCATGGAGAGCTAACTATGGCTACACCTTC. Its translation: CASSLSDPWRANYGYTF.

The chain carries TRBV11-3 and TRBJ2-1; possibly TRBD2 for D (6 bases). The germline V gene has CDR1 SGHNT and CDR2 YENEEA. The length of the CDR3 is 14 residues. Trimming removed 3 bases from V and 5 bases from J, with 11 bases in between. The CDR3 loop is CASSFSGPDNEQFF. CDR3 DNA sequence: TGTGCCAGCAGCTTCAGCGGGCCCGACAATGAGCAGTTCTTC.

CDR3 coding DNA: TGTGCCAGCAGTTACGGGGCTGTCAATGAGCAGTTCTTC. Translation gives CASSYGAVNEQFF. The gene calls are TRBV6-6 and TRBJ2-1, with D tentatively TRBD1 (5 bases). This CDR3 is 13 amino acids long. The ends were cut back, 2 bases at V and 6 bases at J, with 8 bases in the middle. From germline, CDR1 is MNHNY and CDR2 SVGAGI (reference sequence).

V and J are TRBV5-1 and TRBJ2-3; 13 bases line up with TRBD2. The CDR3 spans 15 residues. Germline-derived CDR1 and CDR2 are SGHRS and YFSETQ. The trim removed 1 base at V and 7 bases at J, leaving 3 bases unmatched. Here the CDR3 DNA reads TGCGCCAGCAGCTTGTGGACTAGCGGGGGTAATACGCAGTATTTT. Residues: CASSLWTSGGNTQYF. The variable domain in full, with the rest retrieved from reference TRBV5-1 and TRBJ2-3, is KAGVTQTPRYLIKTRGQQVTLSCSPISGHRSVSWYQQTPGQGLQFLFEYFSETQRNKGNFPGRFSGRQFSNSRSEMNVSTLELGDSALYLCASSLWTSGGNTQYFGPGTRLTVL.

This clone came up once. V is TRBV3-1 (or the pseudogene TRBV3-2) and J is TRBJ2-5; 8 bases are a match to TRBD1. CDR1 is LGHDT, CDR2 YNNKEL, per germline (reference sequence). CDR3 length: 17 amino acids. With V trimmed by 0 bases and J by 0 bases, 6 bases remained unmatched. The CDR3 region is CASSQDWSGQDQETQYF. In nucleotides, the CDR3 is TGTGCCAGCAGCCAAGATTGGTCGGGACAGGACCAAGAGACCCAGTACTTC.

V is TRBV11-2 and J is TRBJ2-6; unclear D gene. V was trimmed by 2 bases and J by 0 bases, leaving 14 bases between them. CDR3 length: 18 residues. Germline V gives CDR1 SGHAT, CDR2 FQNNGV. CDR3: CASSLTEELSSGANVLTF. CDR3 sequence (DNA): TGTGCCAGCAGCTTAACCGAGGAGCTTAGCTCTGGGGCCAACGTCCTGACTTTC.

The chain joins TRBV11-3 to TRBJ2-3; 7 nucleotides agree with TRBD2. The CDR3 has 18 amino acids. The junction had 10 bases not matched to a gene; V was cut back by 1 base and J by 0 bases. Per the germline V gene, CDR1 is SGHNT and CDR2 is YENEEA. CDR3 residues: CASSLGVIAGSSTDTQYF. The CDR3 bases are TGTGCCAGCAGCTTAGGCGTTATAGCGGGCTCAAGCACAGATACGCAGTATTTT.

V and J are TRBV6-1 and TRBJ2-3, with TRBD2 matching over 9 bases. Unmatched junction bases numbered 10, after V lost 2 bases and J lost 1 base. Looked up from germline, CDR1 is MNHNS and CDR2 is SASEGT. The length of the CDR3 is 18 residues. CDR3 nucleotides: TGTGCCAGCAGTGAACGACCGGGACTAGCTAAGGGCACAGATACGCAGTATTTT. Translating it yields CASSERPGLAKGTDTQYF.

V usage is TRBV10-2 and J usage is TRBJ2-1, with 11 bases that match TRBD2. CDR1 WSHSY and CDR2 SAAADI come from the germline V gene. J gave up 0 bases and V 6 bases, and 16 bases lay outside the gene matches. This CDR3 is built from 20 residues. CDR3 sequence: CASREVSGGVRWDSYNEQFF. For the CDR3, the DNA is TGCGCCAGCAGAGAAGTTAGCGGGGGGGTTCGGTGGGACTCCTACAATGAGCAGTTCTTC.

The chain is built from TRBV15 and TRBJ2-5, with D uncertain. The ends were cut back, 0 bases at V and 5 bases at J, with 4 bases in the middle. Germline V gene data show CDR1 as LNHNV and CDR2 as YYDKDF (reference sequence). CDR3 length: 12 residues. CDR3 loop: CATSRDMETQYF. The CDR3 coding sequence is TGTGCCACCAGCAGAGATATGGAGACCCAGTACTTC.

The genes are TRBV5-1 and TRBJ2-7, with 10 bases aligning to TRBD2. Trimming removed 0 bases from V and 7 bases from J; junction bases left unmatched: 7. Germline loops: CDR1 SGHRS, CDR2 YFSETQ. CDR3 length: 15 residues. The CDR3 DNA reads TGCGCCAGCAGCTTGGAAGGTAGCGGGGGGAGAGAGCAGTACTTC. Residues: CASSLEGSGGREQYF.

The J gene is TRBJ2-5, the V gene TRBV7-9, with 12 nucleotides matching TRBD2. The length of the CDR3 is 16 residues. Germline-derived CDR1 and CDR2 are SEHNR and FQNEAQ (reference sequence). With V trimmed by 3 bases and J by 4 bases, 6 bases remained unmatched. CDR3 loop: CASSLTSGGIRETQYF. DNA for the CDR3: TGTGCCAGCAGCTTGACTAGCGGGGGTATAAGAGAGACCCAGTACTTC.

With respect to this clone: The same CDR3 is also encoded by other DNA sequences in this sample. The chain has TRBV5-1 and TRBJ2-1, with 9 positions matching TRBD1. V lost 4 bases and J lost 3; bases outside the gene matches: 5. Germline CDR1 reads SGHRS; CDR2 reads YFSETQ. The CDR3 is 15 amino acids. CDR3 in amino acids: CASSPGQGSYNEQFF. The CDR3 DNA is TGCGCCAGCAGCCCGGGACAGGGAAGCTACAATGAGCAGTTCTTC.

The gene calls are TRBV7-6 and TRBJ2-5, with D maybe TRBD2 (5 bases). The ends were cut back, 4 bases at V and 5 bases at J, with 17 bases in the middle. Germline-derived CDR1 and CDR2 are SGHVS and FNYEAQ. This CDR3 region has 15 residues. This CDR3 is CASSSLEGSSETQYF. CDR3 DNA: TGTGCCAGCAGCTCGTTAGAGGGTAGCAGCGAGACCCAGTACTTC.